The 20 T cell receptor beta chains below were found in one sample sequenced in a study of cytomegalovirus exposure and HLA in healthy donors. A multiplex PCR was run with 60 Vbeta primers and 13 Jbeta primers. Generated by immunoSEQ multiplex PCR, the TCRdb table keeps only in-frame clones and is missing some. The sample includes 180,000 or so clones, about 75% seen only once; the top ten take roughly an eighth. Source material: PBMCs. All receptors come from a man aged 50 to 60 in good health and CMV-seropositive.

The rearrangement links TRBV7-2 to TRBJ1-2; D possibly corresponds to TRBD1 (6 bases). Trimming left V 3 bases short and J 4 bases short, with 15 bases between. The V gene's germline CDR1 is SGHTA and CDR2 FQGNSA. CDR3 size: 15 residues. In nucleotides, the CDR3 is TGTGCCAGCAGCTTTGCGGGGGCTAACTTCTATGGCTACACCTTC. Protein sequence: CASSFAGANFYGYTF.

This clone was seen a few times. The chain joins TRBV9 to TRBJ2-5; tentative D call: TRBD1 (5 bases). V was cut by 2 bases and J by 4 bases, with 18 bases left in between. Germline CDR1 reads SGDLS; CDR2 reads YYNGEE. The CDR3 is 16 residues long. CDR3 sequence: CASSVGQGFVVETQYF. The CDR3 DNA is TGTGCCAGCAGCGTGGGGCAGGGTTTTGTCGTAGAGACCCAGTACTTC.

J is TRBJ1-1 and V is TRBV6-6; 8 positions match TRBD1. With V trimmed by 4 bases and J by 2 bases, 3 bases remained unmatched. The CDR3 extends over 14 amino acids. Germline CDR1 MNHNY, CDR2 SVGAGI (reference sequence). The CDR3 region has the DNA TGTGCCAGCAGTTCGACAGGGGTTAACACTGAAGCTTTCTTT. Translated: CASSSTGVNTEAFF.

The CDR3 reads CASSLVRQGGTEAFF. CDR3 nucleotides: TGTGCCAGCAGCTTAGTTCGGCAGGGCGGCACTGAAGCTTTCTTT. The V call is TRBV7-2, the J call TRBJ1-1; TRBD1 is a possible D gene (5 bases). V was pared by 1 base and J by 4 bases, with 13 bases between. CDR1 SGHTA and CDR2 FQGNSA come from the germline V gene. This CDR3 is 15 amino acids long. Complete variable domain (other parts from reference TRBV7-2 and TRBJ1-1): GAGVSQSPSNKVTEKGKDVELRCDPISGHTALYWYRQSLGQGLEFLIYFQGNSAPDKSGLPSDRFSAERTGGSVSTLTIQRTQQEDSAVYLCASSLVRQGGTEAFFGQGTRLTVV.

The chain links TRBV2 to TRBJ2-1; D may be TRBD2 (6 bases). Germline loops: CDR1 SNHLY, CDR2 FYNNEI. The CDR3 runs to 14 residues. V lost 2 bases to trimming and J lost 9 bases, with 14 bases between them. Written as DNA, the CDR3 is TGTGCCAGCAGTGAAACTCGGGGGTTAGTTGAGCAGTTCTTC. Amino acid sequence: CASSETRGLVEQFF.

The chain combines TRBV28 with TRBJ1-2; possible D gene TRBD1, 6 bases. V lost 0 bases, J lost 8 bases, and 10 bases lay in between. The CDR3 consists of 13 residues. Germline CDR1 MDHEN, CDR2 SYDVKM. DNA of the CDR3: TGTGCCAGCAGTTTATGGGCAGGGGAAGGCTACACCTTC. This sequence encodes CASSLWAGEGYTF.

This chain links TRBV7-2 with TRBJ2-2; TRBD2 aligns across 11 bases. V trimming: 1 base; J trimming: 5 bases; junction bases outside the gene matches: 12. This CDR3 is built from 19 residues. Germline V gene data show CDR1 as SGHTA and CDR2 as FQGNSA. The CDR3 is CASSLGMLLAGDRTGELFF. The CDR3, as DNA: TGTGCCAGCAGCTTAGGGATGCTACTAGCGGGGGATCGGACCGGGGAGCTGTTTTTT.

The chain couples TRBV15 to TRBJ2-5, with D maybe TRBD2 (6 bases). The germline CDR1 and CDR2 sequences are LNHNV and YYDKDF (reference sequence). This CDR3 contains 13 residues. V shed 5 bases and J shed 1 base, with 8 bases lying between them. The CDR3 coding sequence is TGTGCCACCAGCGGGACTGGCCAAGAGACCCAGTACTTC. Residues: CATSGTGQETQYF.

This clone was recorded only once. The CDR3 bases are TGTGCCAGTAGTATAACGGGGACAGGGGTGACTGAAGCTTTCTTT. This sequence encodes CASSITGTGVTEAFF. The chain joins TRBV19 to TRBJ1-1, with 10 bases aligning to TRBD1. Losses at the gene ends were 2 bases for V and 5 bases for J; bases not matched to a gene: 5. Germline V gene data show CDR1 as LNHDA and CDR2 as SQIVND (reference sequence). The CDR3 covers 15 residues.

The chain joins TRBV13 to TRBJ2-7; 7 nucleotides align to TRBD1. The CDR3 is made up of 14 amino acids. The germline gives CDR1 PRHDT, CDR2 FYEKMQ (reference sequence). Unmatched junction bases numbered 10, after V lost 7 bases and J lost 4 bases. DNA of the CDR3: TGTGCCAGCACCCACGGCACAGGGGCTTACGAGCAGTACTTC. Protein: CASTHGTGAYEQYF.

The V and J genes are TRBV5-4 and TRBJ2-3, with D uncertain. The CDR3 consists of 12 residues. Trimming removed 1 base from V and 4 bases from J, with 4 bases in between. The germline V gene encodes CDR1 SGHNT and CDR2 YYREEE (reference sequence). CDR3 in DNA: TGTGCCAGCAGCTTGTCCTCAGATACGCAGTATTTT. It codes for CASSLSSDTQYF. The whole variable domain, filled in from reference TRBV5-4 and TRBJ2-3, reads ETGVTQSPTHLIKTRGQQVTLRCSSQSGHNTVSWYQQALGQGPQFIFQYYREEENGRGNFPPRFSGLQFPNYSSELNVNALELDDSALYLCASSLSSDTQYFGPGTRLTVL.

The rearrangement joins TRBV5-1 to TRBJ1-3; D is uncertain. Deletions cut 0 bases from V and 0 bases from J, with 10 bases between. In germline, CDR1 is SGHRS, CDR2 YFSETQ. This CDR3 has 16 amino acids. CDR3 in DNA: TGCGCCAGCAGCTTGGATGCGGGTAGCTCTGGAAACACCATATATTTT. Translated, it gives CASSLDAGSSGNTIYF.

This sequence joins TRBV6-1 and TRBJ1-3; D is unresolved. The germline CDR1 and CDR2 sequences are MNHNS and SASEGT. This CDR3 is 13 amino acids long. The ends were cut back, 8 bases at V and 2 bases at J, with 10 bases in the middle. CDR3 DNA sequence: TGTGCCAGCCCCCGGTTCCCTGGAAACACCATATATTTT. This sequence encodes CASPRFPGNTIYF.

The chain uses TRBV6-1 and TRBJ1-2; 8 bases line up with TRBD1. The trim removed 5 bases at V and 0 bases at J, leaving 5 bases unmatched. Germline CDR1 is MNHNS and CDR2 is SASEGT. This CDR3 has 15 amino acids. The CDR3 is CASSTTGGTNYGYTF. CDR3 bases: TGTGCCAGCAGTACTACAGGGGGGACTAACTATGGCTACACCTTC.

The chain's CDR3 is CASSQGTGMNTEAFF. DNA of the CDR3: TGTGCCAGCAGCCAAGGAACAGGGATGAACACTGAAGCTTTCTTT. This chain joins TRBV4-2 and TRBJ1-1, with TRBD1 as a possible D gene (6 bases). The CDR3 has 15 residues. Germline CDR1 and CDR2: LGHNA and YNFKEQ. With 1 base removed from V and 0 bases from J, the gap between germline ends came to 9 bases.

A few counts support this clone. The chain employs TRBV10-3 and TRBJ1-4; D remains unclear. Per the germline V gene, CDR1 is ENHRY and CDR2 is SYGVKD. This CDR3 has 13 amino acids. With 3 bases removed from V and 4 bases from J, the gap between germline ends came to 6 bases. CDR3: CAISERSNEKLFF. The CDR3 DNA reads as TGTGCCATCAGTGAACGGAGTAATGAAAAACTGTTTTTT.

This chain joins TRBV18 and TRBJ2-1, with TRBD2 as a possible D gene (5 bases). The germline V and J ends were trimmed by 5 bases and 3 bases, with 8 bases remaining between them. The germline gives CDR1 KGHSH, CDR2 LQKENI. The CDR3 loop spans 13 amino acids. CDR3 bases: TGTGCCAGCTCAGTCGGGGTCTACAATGAGCAGTTCTTC. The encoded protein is CASSVGVYNEQFF.

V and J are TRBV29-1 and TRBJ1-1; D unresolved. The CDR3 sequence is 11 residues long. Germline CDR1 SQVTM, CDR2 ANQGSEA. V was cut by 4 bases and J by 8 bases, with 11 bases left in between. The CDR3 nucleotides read TGCAGCGTTGCGCGGCCTAGCGAAGCTTTCTTT. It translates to CSVARPSEAFF.

The CDR3 region is CASSPREGAPGGYTF. The CDR3 DNA sequence: TGTGCCAGCAGTCCGCGGGAGGGGGCGCCGGGAGGCTACACCTTC. The chain joins TRBV27 to TRBJ1-2, with 7 positions matching TRBD1. Unmatched junction bases numbered 14, after V lost 5 bases and J lost 8 bases. CDR1 is MNHEY, CDR2 SMNVEV, per germline (reference sequence). This CDR3 spans 15 amino acids.

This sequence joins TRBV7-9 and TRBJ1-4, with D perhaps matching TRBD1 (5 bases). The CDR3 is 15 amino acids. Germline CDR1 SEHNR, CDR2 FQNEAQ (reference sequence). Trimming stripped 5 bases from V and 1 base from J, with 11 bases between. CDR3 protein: CASSPGGLTNEKLFF. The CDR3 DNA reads TGTGCCAGCAGCCCGGGGGGACTAACTAATGAAAAACTGTTTTTT.